This T cell receptor beta chain is from a study of T-cell reconstitution after alpha-beta-depleted transplantation in children. This clonotype was seen ten or more times. Its antigen remains unknown. Findings and caveats of the study: Diversity and T-cell counts at one year after transplant derived mostly from new T cells. Reportedly, roughly two months post-transplant, alpha-beta T cells arose from several hundred expanded graft clones. There were some patients whose high TCRbeta diversity at day 60 came from surviving recipient T cells and thymic progenitors.

The V and J ends lost 0 bases and 5 bases respectively, with 7 bases between them. This CDR3 region has 13 residues. Germline lookup yields CDR1 SGHRS and CDR2 YFSETQ. Unique molecular identifiers were used to barcode this TCRbeta library. TCRdb reanalysed the PCR reads using MiXCR and keeps one entry per CDR3 protein. The sample consists of over 200,000 distinct CDR3 sequences, approximately 11% of them appearing once. The gene calls are TRBV5-1 and TRBJ2-3; D perhaps matches TRBD2 (5 bases). This clonotype was obtained from a child under two years old with acute myeloid leukemia, due to receive a stem cell transplant. Here the sequenced sample was PBMCs, taken before TCRalphabeta/CD19-depleted stem cell transplant. The CDR3 protein is CASSLEEGDTQYF. CDR3 sequence (DNA): TGCGCCAGCAGCTTGGAAGAGGGAGATACGCAGTATTTT.